This T cell receptor beta chain was profiled in a study of post-analysis software for immune sequencing data. The wider study: Progressive-relapsing, secondary progressive and relapsing-remitting multiple sclerosis were among the disease courses included. General study points: Samples from one preparation batch, clustered by F measure, grouped strongly together. Five TRBV segments (TRBV5-6, TRBV5-1 and TRBV20-1 among them) occurred more frequently in patients than in controls. Controls had significantly higher normalized Chao1 diversity than multiple sclerosis patients.

The CDR3 consists of 13 residues. With 4 bases removed from V and 4 bases from J, the gap between germline ends came to 7 bases. CDR1 MDHEN and CDR2 SYDVKM come from the germline V gene. This clonotype appeared a few times. Its antigen is still unknown. Tagging with unique molecular identifiers was a feature of the TCR beta cDNA libraries. The yield from about 1 to 10 million T cells was some 500,000 cDNA molecules in total. Each CDR3 protein gets one entry after TCRdb re-called the PCR reads with MiXCR. The sample includes a few hundred thousand distinct CDR3 sequences, approximately 37% of them seen just once.

The rearrangement joins TRBV28 to TRBJ2-2; TRBD2 is a possible D gene (6 bases). This sequence originates from a girl aged 2-10 years with multiple sclerosis. The material sequenced was blood. The CDR3 bases are TGTGCCAGCAGTTCCGGGGGCACCGGGGAGCTGTTTTTT. As protein: CASSSGGTGELFF. Complete variable domain (other parts from reference TRBV28 and TRBJ2-2): DVKVTQSSRYLVKRTGEKVFLECVQDMDHENMFWYRQDPGLGLRLIYFSYDVKMKEKGDIPEGYSVSREKKERFSLILESASTNQTSMYLCASSSGGTGELFFGEGSRLTVL.